This record looks at one TCR beta chain sequence and its context. These data are taken from a study of shared clonotypes between healthy human individuals. Clones were sequenced by immunoSEQ multiplex PCR, and TCRdb holds only the in-frame ones, with some missing. The sample gives millions of clones, approximately 93% of which show up once; about 0.39% is in the top ten. Germline values: CDR1 MNHNY, CDR2 SVGAGI (reference sequence). This CDR3 region has 16 residues. Trimming took 6 bases from V and 0 from J; bases not matched to a gene: 7. This rearrangement joins TRBV6-6 to TRBJ2-4, with TRBD1 matching 8 bases. The TCR sequence derives from a young man in good health. Some clones in this sample may be carry-over from other donors' samples. Sample: naive CD4+ T cells from PBMCs. Subset defined: CD45RA+ positively selected. This chain's CDR3 is CASSLGQGLAKNIQYF. Written as DNA, the CDR3 is TGTGCCAGCAGCCTCGGACAGGGACTAGCCAAAAACATTCAGTACTTC.